Presented here are 21 T cell receptor beta chains from one specimen sequenced in a study of shared clonotypes between healthy human individuals (dated by TCRdb to 2018 to 2020). To prepare the library, the immunoSEQ multiplex PCR assay was applied. The table was pulled from immuneACCESS by TCRdb, which kept in-frame rearrangements only. Such tables lose some clones; where checked, under half of the loss comes from unresolved V genes, and the rest has no known cause. Recorded for this sample are a few million clones; around nine tenths of them occurred a single time. Of the sample, roughly 0.15% is held by the ten largest clones. The sequenced sample consisted of naive CD4+ T cells sorted from blood. Reading the label with the study, this specimen's cell subset or site is: CD45RA+ positively selected. These receptors were collected from a man between 18 and 35 years old in good health.

The genes are TRBV18 and TRBJ2-2; D perhaps matches TRBD2 (5 bases). Germline assignment: CDR1 KGHSH and CDR2 LQKENI. The CDR3 loop spans 15 amino acids. V was cut by 3 bases and J by 3 bases, with 11 bases left in between. The CDR3 protein is CASSPQREYTGELFF. CDR3 coding DNA: TGTGCCAGCTCACCCCAAAGGGAGTACACCGGGGAGCTGTTTTTT.

The rearrangement uses TRBV5-1 and TRBJ2-6; the D is unclear. Trimming took off 6 bases at V and 0 bases at J, with 4 bases between the two ends. The CDR3 has 13 amino acids. Per germline, CDR1 SGHRS and CDR2 YFSETQ. This CDR3 reads CASMGSGANVLTF. As DNA, the CDR3 is TGCGCCAGCATGGGCTCTGGGGCCAACGTCCTGACTTTC.

The chain carries TRBV14 and TRBJ2-3; D assignment may be TRBD1 or TRBD2 (5 bases each). Trimming took 3 bases from V and 5 from J, leaving 15 bases between them. CDR3 length equals 15 residues. Per germline, CDR1 SGHDN and CDR2 FVKESK. The CDR3 protein is CASSHRGVVRDTQYF. The CDR3 DNA sequence: TGTGCCAGCAGCCATCGAGGGGTAGTGCGAGATACGCAGTATTTT.

The gene calls are TRBV19 and TRBJ2-7; D gene ambiguous. There are 13 residues in the CDR3. Per the germline V gene, CDR1 is LNHDA and CDR2 is SQIVND (reference sequence). V shed 2 bases and J shed 6 bases, with 11 bases lying between them. CDR3 bases: TGTGCCAGTAGTATACTAGGGTCCCTCGAGCAGTACTTC. Amino acids: CASSILGSLEQYF.

The chain joins TRBV19 to TRBJ1-2; no clear D gene. The V end lost 5 bases, the J end lost 4 bases, and 14 bases lay between the germline ends. Per the germline V gene, CDR1 is LNHDA and CDR2 is SQIVND (reference sequence). The CDR3 contains 14 residues. In DNA, the CDR3 is TGTGCCAGTAGTCAGACCCCAGCGAGCTATGGCTACACCTTC. It yields the protein CASSQTPASYGYTF.

V is TRBV7-9 and J is TRBJ2-7; no definite D call. The CDR3 sequence is 13 residues long. CDR1 SEHNR and CDR2 FQNEAQ come from the germline V gene (reference sequence). Trimming removed 5 bases at V and 4 bases at J, with 12 bases between. The CDR3 coding sequence is TGTGCCAGCAGCCCGAAAGGCCCATACGAGCAGTACTTC. As protein: CASSPKGPYEQYF.

The chain couples TRBV28 to TRBJ2-7; perhaps TRBD1 as D (5 bases). Germline-derived CDR1 and CDR2 are MDHEN and SYDVKM. The CDR3 totals 11 residues. V was shortened by 10 bases and J by 2 bases, with 9 bases between the two germline ends. DNA for the CDR3: TGTGCCATCAAGGACACCTACGAGCAGTACTTC. Amino acid sequence: CAIKDTYEQYF.

The chain combines TRBV18 with TRBJ2-4; TRBD1 might be the D (5 bases). The CDR3 contains 13 residues. The germline V gene encodes CDR1 KGHSH and CDR2 LQKENI. The V gene lost 2 bases and the J gene lost 10 bases, with 12 bases spanning the gap. CDR3 DNA sequence: TGTGCCAGCTCACCATCCAGGGCGGAGATTCAGTACTTC. This translates into CASSPSRAEIQYF.

J is TRBJ2-3 and V is TRBV5-1, with TRBD1 as a possible D gene (5 bases). Looked up from germline, CDR1 is SGHRS and CDR2 is YFSETQ. The CDR3 loop spans 14 amino acids. The V and J ends lost 2 bases and 1 base respectively, with 8 bases between them. CDR3 region: CASSLWGRTDTQYF. The CDR3 DNA is TGCGCCAGCAGCTTATGGGGCCGCACAGATACGCAGTATTTT.

The rearrangement links TRBV5-4 to TRBJ2-7, with a possible D match to TRBD2 (7 bases). Trimming stripped 4 bases from V and 6 bases from J, with 14 bases between. The CDR3 contains 13 residues. Germline V gives CDR1 SGHNT, CDR2 YYREEE (reference sequence). The CDR3 spells CASSNAGAGEQYF. CDR3 DNA: TGTGCCAGCAGCAATGCGGGGGCGGGCGAGCAGTACTTC.

V and J are TRBV30 and TRBJ1-5; D possibly corresponds to TRBD1 (5 bases). This CDR3 is 15 amino acids long. Per the germline V gene, CDR1 is GTSNPN and CDR2 is SVGIG (reference sequence). With 2 bases removed from V and 2 bases from J, the gap between germline ends came to 13 bases. CDR3 in amino acids: CAWSPGSWGNQPQHF. The CDR3 DNA reads TGTGCCTGGAGTCCAGGGTCGTGGGGCAATCAGCCCCAGCATTTT.

The V and J genes are TRBV5-1 and TRBJ2-5; D unresolved. CDR3 length: 12 residues. The germline V gene has CDR1 SGHRS and CDR2 YFSETQ. V was cut by 1 base and J by 5 bases, with 6 bases left in between. The CDR3 here is CASSLKFETQYF. Here the CDR3 DNA reads TGCGCCAGCAGCTTGAAGTTCGAGACCCAGTACTTC. Based on the CDR3 plus reference TRBV5-1 and TRBJ2-5, the full variable domain is KAGVTQTPRYLIKTRGQQVTLSCSPISGHRSVSWYQQTPGQGLQFLFEYFSETQRNKGNFPGRFSGRQFSNSRSEMNVSTLELGDSALYLCASSLKFETQYFGPGTRLLVL.

The chain employs TRBV10-1 and TRBJ2-7; tentatively, D is TRBD1 (7 bases). Germline V gives CDR1 WNHNN, CDR2 SYGVQD (reference sequence). V was pared by 10 bases and J by 3 bases, with 13 bases between. This CDR3 has 12 residues. The CDR3 spells CANSGGRYEQYF. The CDR3 nucleotides read TGCGCCAATTCAGGGGGGCGCTACGAGCAGTACTTC.

The gene calls are TRBV2 and TRBJ2-2; D remains unclear. Looked up from germline, CDR1 is SNHLY and CDR2 is FYNNEI. Trimming pared 2 bases from V and 5 bases from J, leaving 6 bases between. This CDR3 comprises 13 residues. The CDR3 region has the DNA TGTGCCAGCAGTGAACTGTGGACCGGGGAGCTGTTTTTT. As protein: CASSELWTGELFF. Together with reference TRBV2 and TRBJ2-2, the CDR3 gives the full variable domain: EPEVTQTPSHQVTQMGQEVILRCVPISNHLYFYWYRQILGQKVEFLVSFYNNEISEKSEIFDDQFSVERPDGSNFTLKIRSTKLEDSAMYFCASSELWTGELFFGEGSRLTVL.

The CDR3 DNA is TGCGCCAGCAGTGATACGGGGGGCCAGCCCCAGCATTTT. This encodes CASSDTGGQPQHF. The chain joins TRBV10-1 to TRBJ1-5; TRBD1 might be the D (6 bases). The CDR3 runs to 13 residues. In germline, CDR1 is WNHNN, CDR2 SYGVQD (reference sequence). V was clipped by 3 bases and J by 7 bases, with 10 bases between them.

This chain links TRBV12-2 with TRBJ1-6. TRBV12-2 is a listed pseudogene. This CDR3 region has 19 residues. The CDR3 here is CASRLRHPLLGPDNSPLHF. In nucleotides, the CDR3 is TGTGCAAGTCGCTTAAGGCACCCATTACTCGGACCGGACAATTCACCCCTCCACTTT.

The chain carries TRBV5-1 and TRBJ1-2; TRBD1 matches 8 bases. V dropped 5 bases and J dropped 1; count of bases not matched to a gene: 7. This CDR3 is 15 amino acids long. The germline V gene has CDR1 SGHRS and CDR2 YFSETQ. For the CDR3, the DNA is TGCGCCAGCAGTACCGACAGGGGACTTAACTATGGCTACACCTTC. Translation gives CASSTDRGLNYGYTF.

The chain couples TRBV6-5 to TRBJ1-2, with D tentatively TRBD1 (5 bases). CDR3 length: 14 amino acids. V was cut by 0 bases and J by 8 bases, with 13 bases left in between. CDR1 is MNHEY, CDR2 SVGAGI, per germline. DNA for the CDR3: TGTGCCAGCAGTTACTCCGGATGGGGGAAAGGCTACACCTTC. As protein: CASSYSGWGKGYTF.

The genes are TRBV2 and TRBJ1-2; D gene uncertain. The CDR3 covers 13 residues. Germline CDR1 SNHLY, CDR2 FYNNEI. Trimming cost V 4 bases and J 4 bases, with 10 bases left between them. The CDR3: CASSAQVTYGYTF. CDR3 bases: TGTGCCAGCAGTGCCCAGGTTACCTATGGCTACACCTTC.

The V and J genes are TRBV18 and TRBJ1-2; 9 bases are a match to TRBD1. Losses at the gene ends were 3 bases for V and 6 bases for J; bases not matched to a gene: 11. CDR1 is KGHSH and CDR2 is LQKENI in the germline V gene. CDR3 length equals 16 residues. CDR3 protein: CASSPMGQGIGDGYTF. The DNA for the CDR3 is TGTGCCAGCTCACCTATGGGACAGGGAATAGGAGATGGCTACACCTTC.

This clone was seen a single time. This chain connects TRBV27 to TRBJ2-7; TRBD1 agrees at 9 bases. CDR3 size: 14 residues. The V and J ends lost 1 base and 5 bases, in that order; junction bases with no gene match: 3. In germline, CDR1 is MNHEY, CDR2 SMNVEV (reference sequence). The CDR3 protein is CASSLWGTGHEQYF. DNA for the CDR3: TGTGCCAGCAGTTTATGGGGGACAGGGCACGAGCAGTACTTC.